This TCR beta chain is drawn from a study of blood T cell repertoires in COVID-19. Study overall: The United States, Italy and Spain were the sources of the acute and convalescent COVID-19 samples. T cells, B-cell-depleted T cells, or PBMCs supplied cDNA or gDNA.

This CDR3 is 15 amino acids long. Trimming removed 2 bases from V and 7 bases from J; junction bases left unmatched: 8. Looked up from germline, CDR1 is SGHTA and CDR2 is FQGNSA. In the original analysis: Reference gene primer amplification yielded estimated nucleated cell counts. Sequencing used immunoSEQ multiplex PCR; TCRdb keeps in-frame clones, though not all of them. V, J and clone size derive from that table, while D and trimming were established from the DNA sequence. This sample has about 62,000 clones, with roughly 85% found just once. Sequencing used peripheral blood. The chain employs TRBV7-2 and TRBJ1-5; 7 positions agree with TRBD1. The clonotype was recovered from a woman of 80 years or more with acute or convalescent COVID-19. CDR3 loop: CASSLSSRQGQPQHF. CDR3 nucleotides: TGTGCCAGCAGCTTATCCAGTAGACAGGGACAGCCCCAGCATTTT.